These 13 T cell receptor beta chains were all obtained from the same sample, sequenced in a study of early T cells in non-severe SARS-CoV-2 infection. TCRdb fed the 5' RACE reads into MiXCR, producing one record per CDR3 protein. The sample carries 25,000 or so distinct CDR3 sequences, roughly 6% recorded once. Sequenced sample: whole blood. These receptors all stem from an adult who was a healthcare worker with PCR-confirmed SARS-CoV-2 infection or an uninfected control (not recorded which).

This clonotype occurred many times. The CDR3 DNA follows: TGTGCCAGCAGCAACGGCCAGGAAGACGAGCAGTACTTC. Its protein is CASSNGQEDEQYF. The chain couples TRBV11-3 to TRBJ2-7; no reliable D call. Trimming removed 5 bases at V and 5 bases at J, with 13 bases between. From germline, CDR1 is SGHNT and CDR2 YENEEA. CDR3 length equals 13 residues. Full variable domain (remainder filled in from reference TRBV11-3 and TRBJ2-7): EAGVVQSPRYKIIEKKQPVAFWCNPISGHNTLYWYLQNLGQGPELLIRYENEEAVDDSQLPKDRFSAERLKGVDSTLKIQPAELGDSAVYLCASSNGQEDEQYFGPGTRLTVT.

This clonotype was seen ten or more times. The chain has TRBV6-2 or TRBV6-3 and TRBJ1-5; TRBD1 is a possible D gene (6 bases). V was shortened by 4 bases and J by 5 bases, with 9 bases between the two germline ends. The CDR3 spans 13 residues. CDR1 and CDR2 (germline): MNHEY, SVGEGT. CDR3 protein: CASSWGAYQPQHF. In nucleotides, the CDR3 is TGTGCCAGCAGTTGGGGGGCCTATCAGCCCCAGCATTTT.

This clonotype came up a few times. The V call is TRBV19, the J call TRBJ2-2, with TRBD2 as a possible D gene (6 bases). Germline V gene data show CDR1 as LNHDA and CDR2 as SQIVND (reference sequence). V was shortened by 3 bases and J by 7 bases, with 12 bases between the two germline ends. The CDR3 covers 14 residues. Here the CDR3 reads CASSIRTTSGELFF. The DNA for the CDR3 is TGTGCCAGTAGTATTCGGACTACAAGCGGGGAGCTGTTTTTT.

On this clonotype itself: This clone may be a read error of a much larger clone one base away. The rearrangement links TRBV7-3 to TRBJ2-1, with TRBD1 identical over 7 bases. The junction had 7 bases not matched to a gene; V was cut back by 2 bases and J by 12 bases. CDR3 length: 13 amino acids. The germline V gene encodes CDR1 SGHTA and CDR2 FQGTGA. CDR3 coding DNA: TGTGCCAGCAGCTTACAATCGGGACAGCCGCAGTTCTTC. Its translation is CASSLQSGQPQFF. The full variable domain, rest sourced from reference TRBV7-3 and TRBJ2-1, is GAGVSQTPSNKVTEKGKYVELRCDPISGHTALYWYRQSLGQGPEFLIYFQGTGAADDSGLPNDRFFAVRPEGSVSTLKIQRTERGDSAVYLCASSLQSGQPQFFGPGTRLTVL.

This clonotype was counted at least ten times. CDR3 protein: CASSHPTVGETEKLFF. The DNA for the CDR3 is TGTGCCAGCAGCCACCCTACGGTGGGGGAGACTGAAAAACTGTTTTTT. The V and J genes are TRBV7-7 and TRBJ1-4; D is perhaps TRBD1 (5 bases). Germline V gene data show CDR1 as SSHAT and CDR2 as FNYEAQ (reference sequence). The CDR3 is 16 amino acids. Trimming cost V 5 bases and J 7 bases, with 20 bases left between them.

This clonotype was seen at least ten times. The CDR3 DNA is TGCAGCGTTGATGGGGGATGGAATCAGCCCCAGCATTTT. This encodes CSVDGGWNQPQHF. The chain carries TRBV29-1 and TRBJ1-5; D is perhaps TRBD1 (5 bases). The CDR3 sequence is 13 residues long. CDR1 is SQVTM and CDR2 is ANQGSEA in the germline V gene. Trimming cost V 3 bases and J 4 bases, with 10 bases left between them.

By share of the sample, this clonotype is medium-sized (0.01 to 0.1%). The rearrangement uses TRBV6-6 and TRBJ2-7; 7 bases fit TRBD1. The V segment lost 7 bases and the J segment 5 bases; nucleotides outside the gene matches: 5. This CDR3 has 12 residues. In germline, CDR1 is MNHNY, CDR2 SVGAGI (reference sequence). As DNA, the CDR3 is TGTGCCAGCAATCTCGACAGGGACGAGCAGTACTTC. Its protein is CASNLDRDEQYF.

This clonotype was found many times. The rearrangement joins TRBV6-1 to TRBJ2-4, with D tentatively TRBD1 (6 bases). The CDR3 has 15 amino acids. CDR1 is MNHNS and CDR2 is SASEGT in the germline V gene. Trimming removed 6 bases from V and 9 bases from J, with 21 bases in between. The CDR3 sequence: CASSPEEALGGIQYF. The CDR3 DNA is TGTGCCAGCAGCCCCGAAGAGGCTTTAGGGGGCATTCAGTACTTC.

This clonotype was recorded at least ten times. The chain is built from TRBV7-9 and TRBJ2-5; 7 bases match TRBD2. The CDR3 covers 15 residues. Germline V gene sequence: CDR1 SEHNR, CDR2 FQNEAQ (reference sequence). After removal of 5 bases from V and 1 base from J, the junction contained 7 bases not matched to a gene. CDR3 sequence (DNA): TGTGCCAGCAGCCCTCCGACTAGCTTCCAAGAGACCCAGTACTTC. As protein: CASSPPTSFQETQYF.

This clonotype was seen only once. The rearrangement uses TRBV5-6 and TRBJ2-3; TRBD2 aligns across 7 bases. J gave up 6 bases and V 4 bases, and 11 bases lay outside the gene matches. The CDR3 totals 15 residues. Germline V CDR1 and CDR2: SGHDT, YYEEEE. The CDR3 region is CASSRTRGRSDTQYF. The CDR3 DNA reads as TGTGCCAGCAGCCGGACTAGAGGGCGCTCCGATACGCAGTATTTT. Full variable domain (outside the CDR3, taken from reference TRBV5-6 and TRBJ2-3): DAGVTQSPTHLIKTRGQQVTLRCSPKSGHDTVSWYQQALGQGPQFIFQYYEEEERQRGNFPDRFSGHQFPNYSSELNVNALLLGDSALYLCASSRTRGRSDTQYFGPGTRLTVL.

The V and J genes are TRBV6-5 and TRBJ1-2; tentatively, D is TRBD1 (5 bases). Deletions cut 2 bases from V and 6 bases from J, with 7 bases between. Germline CDR1 MNHEY, CDR2 SVGAGI. CDR3 length: 12 residues. DNA for the CDR3: TGTGCCAGCAGTTACGCAGGGAATGGCTACACCTTC. It yields the protein CASSYAGNGYTF.

Many counts were recorded for this clonotype. The CDR3 DNA reads as TGTGCCAGCAGCGTAGAGGGAACAGGTTCACCCCTCCACTTT. As protein: CASSVEGTGSPLHF. The chain recombines TRBV9 with TRBJ1-6; possible D gene TRBD1, 5 bases. Germline lookup yields CDR1 SGDLS and CDR2 YYNGEE. V lost 0 bases to trimming and J lost 9 bases, with 10 bases between them. The CDR3 length is 14 residues.

The chain has TRBV12-3 or TRBV12-4 and TRBJ2-5; 9 nucleotides agree with TRBD1. V lost 4 bases and J lost 6; bases outside the gene matches: 6. The CDR3 is 14 amino acids. The CDR3 coding sequence is TGTGCCAGCAGTTCTCCGGGACAGGGAAAGACCCAGTACTTC. Translating it yields CASSSPGQGKTQYF.